This TCR beta chain was identified during a study of B cell selection in AIRE deficiency. As to this clone: What it recognizes is unknown.

The regulatory T cell sort gate was CD4+CD25hiCD127low/negative. V was clipped by 4 bases and J by 3 bases, with 11 bases between them. The CDR3 extends over 14 amino acids. CDR1 is SGHRS, CDR2 YFSETQ, per germline. General study points: AIRE-deficient Tconv and Treg repertoires matched healthy donors in TCRBV, CDR3 length, diversity.

Original data processing: Pooled Tregs gave about 60,000 patient and 9.56x10^4 donor TCRbeta sequences. Profiling relied on immunoSEQ multiplex PCR, and the TCRdb table lists in-frame clones only, not all of them. From that table come the V and J calls and clone size; the DNA was used to work out D and trimming. The repertoire holds about 22,000 clones, around 90% seen once, with roughly 1.5% in the top ten. The sample was CD4+CD25+ Tregs sorted from PBMCs. The receptor was isolated from a human donor in good health. J is TRBJ1-3 and V is TRBV5-1, with D perhaps matching TRBD1 (5 bases). The CDR3 loop reads CASSTGGIGNTIYF. The CDR3 bases are TGCGCCAGCAGCACAGGAGGGATTGGAAACACCATATATTTT.